A single sample is the source of the 17 T cell receptor beta chains below, sequenced in a study of blood T cell repertoires in COVID-19. Some clones are missing from TCRdb's copy, which holds only in-frame ones; the method was immunoSEQ multiplex PCR. Of 250,000 to 350,000 clones listed, around 86% are singletons. The sequenced sample consisted of peripheral blood. The source of these receptors is a woman aged 40 to 50 who had recovered from COVID-19.

The gene calls are TRBV2 and TRBJ2-5; D is possibly TRBD1 (6 bases). This CDR3 is 12 amino acids long. The V end lost 6 bases, the J end lost 7 bases, and 12 bases lay between the germline ends. Germline V gives CDR1 SNHLY, CDR2 FYNNEI. This CDR3 reads CASRTTGRTQYF. The CDR3 DNA follows: TGTGCCAGCAGAACGACAGGCAGGACCCAGTACTTC.

The CDR3 here is CASSVDSGLYNEQFF. The CDR3 DNA is TGTGCCAGCAGCGTAGACTCAGGACTTTACAATGAGCAGTTCTTC. This chain links TRBV9 with TRBJ2-1; D might be TRBD2 (5 bases). In germline, CDR1 is SGDLS, CDR2 YYNGEE. The CDR3 extends over 15 amino acids. V was cut by 0 bases and J by 4 bases, with 11 bases left in between.

This chain links TRBV6-1 with TRBJ1-3, with TRBD1 matching 9 bases. V gave up 4 bases and J gave up 6 bases; unmatched junction bases: 10. The CDR3 is 16 amino acids. CDR1 and CDR2 from the germline V gene are MNHNS and SASEGT. The CDR3 DNA reads TGTGCCAGCAGTGTTCACAGGGGGCTCGTGGAAAACACCATATATTTT. Translated, it gives CASSVHRGLVENTIYF.

Of note for this clone: One end of the junction fails to match germline, which may point to a read error. The chain uses TRBV5-1 and TRBJ2-7; perhaps TRBD2 as D (6 bases). This CDR3 has 14 residues. Germline-derived CDR1 and CDR2 are SGHRS and YFSETQ. The chain's CDR3 is CASSFRRESSEQYF. The CDR3 bases are TGCGCCAGCAGCTTTCGACGGGAGTCCTCCGAGCAGTACTTC.

The J gene is TRBJ1-5, the V gene TRBV2, with 9 bases that match TRBD1. The V and J ends lost 5 bases and 3 bases, in that order; junction bases with no gene match: 5. CDR1 and CDR2 (germline): SNHLY, FYNNEI. This CDR3 contains 15 residues. The DNA of the CDR3 is TGTGCCAGCAGTTACAGGGGGCTCCCCAATCAGCCCCAGCATTTT. It translates to CASSYRGLPNQPQHF.

The rearrangement uses TRBV6-6 and TRBJ2-2; 10 bases fit TRBD2. V trimming: 5 bases; J trimming: 7 bases; junction bases outside the gene matches: 10. CDR1 and CDR2 from the germline V gene are MNHNY and SVGAGI (reference sequence). The CDR3 contains 16 residues. CDR3 nucleotides: TGTGCCAGCAGTCGCCGGACTAGCGGACTAGGCGGGGAGCTGTTTTTT. It yields the protein CASSRRTSGLGGELFF.

The J gene is TRBJ2-3, the V gene TRBV28; D possibly corresponds to TRBD2 (6 bases). V was clipped by 5 bases and J by 3 bases, with 18 bases between them. CDR1 is MDHEN, CDR2 SYDVKM, per germline. CDR3 length: 16 residues. Here the CDR3 DNA reads TGTGCCAGCAGTCAACCTCCGGCGGGGCTGACAGATACGCAGTATTTT. It translates to CASSQPPAGLTDTQYF.

This clone has just a few counts. The V and J genes are TRBV3-1 (or the pseudogene TRBV3-2) and TRBJ2-2; 8 nucleotides agree with TRBD1. Germline loops: CDR1 LGHDT, CDR2 YNNKEL (reference sequence). V shed 4 bases and J 1 base; nucleotides not matched to a gene: 2. This CDR3 region has 15 residues. The CDR3 sequence: CASSLGTGNTGELFF. CDR3 nucleotides: TGTGCCAGCAGCCTCGGGACAGGGAACACCGGGGAGCTGTTTTTT.

This clone was detected once. The chain carries TRBV19 and TRBJ2-7, with TRBD2 identical over 8 bases. CDR3 length equals 16 residues. With 0 bases clipped from V and 0 bases from J, the junction kept 4 bases outside the gene matches. The V gene's germline CDR1 is LNHDA and CDR2 SQIVND (reference sequence). This CDR3 is CASSIEEGTSSYEQYF. As DNA, the CDR3 is TGTGCCAGTAGTATAGAAGAGGGGACTAGCTCCTACGAGCAGTACTTC. Together with reference TRBV19 and TRBJ2-7, the CDR3 gives the full variable domain: DGGITQSPKYLFRKEGQNVTLSCEQNLNHDAMYWYRQDPGQGLRLIYYSQIVNDFQKGDIAEGYSVSREKKESFPLTVTSAQKNPTAFYLCASSIEEGTSSYEQYFGPGTRLTVT.

The chain uses TRBV5-1 and TRBJ1-1, with 7 nucleotides matching TRBD1. The CDR3 covers 15 residues. V was pared by 2 bases and J by 3 bases, with 7 bases of the junction left unmatched. Per germline, CDR1 SGHRS and CDR2 YFSETQ. The CDR3 sequence is CASSFRGGTDTEAFF. The CDR3 coding sequence is TGCGCCAGCAGCTTCCGAGGGGGCACGGACACTGAAGCTTTCTTT.

The chain is built from TRBV4-1 and TRBJ1-4; 9 bases fit TRBD1. The CDR3 totals 14 residues. Trimming removed 4 bases from V and 5 bases from J; junction bases left unmatched: 2. The germline V gene has CDR1 MGHRA and CDR2 YSYEKL. The CDR3 sequence is CASSPGTGNEKLFF. CDR3 DNA: TGCGCCAGCAGCCCTGGGACAGGGAATGAAAAACTGTTTTTT.

The rearrangement links TRBV30 to TRBJ1-2; no reliable D call. Per the germline V gene, CDR1 is GTSNPN and CDR2 is SVGIG (reference sequence). The ends were cut back, 2 bases at V and 8 bases at J, with 12 bases in the middle. The CDR3 is made up of 12 amino acids. The CDR3 sequence is CAWSTGVSGYTF. DNA for the CDR3: TGTGCCTGGAGTACCGGTGTTAGCGGCTACACCTTC.

The genes are TRBV2 and TRBJ1-1, with D maybe TRBD1 (6 bases). There are 12 residues in the CDR3. Trimming cost V 8 bases and J 1 base, with 8 bases left between them. Per germline, CDR1 SNHLY and CDR2 FYNNEI. DNA of the CDR3: TGTGCCAGCGGGGGACAGAACACTGAAGCTTTCTTT. It codes for CASGGQNTEAFF.

This CDR3 is CASSEGQGAGYEQYF. The CDR3 region has the DNA TGTGCCAGCAGTGAAGGTCAGGGGGCGGGTTACGAGCAGTACTTC. The chain carries TRBV2 and TRBJ2-7; 8 nucleotides line up with TRBD1. CDR3 length equals 15 residues. V gave up 1 base and J gave up 4 bases; unmatched junction bases: 6. Germline V CDR1 and CDR2: SNHLY, FYNNEI.

V is TRBV9 and J is TRBJ2-1, with a weak D call TRBD2 (6 bases). The CDR3 totals 13 residues. In germline, CDR1 is SGDLS, CDR2 YYNGEE. Deletions cut 4 bases from V and 7 bases from J, with 12 bases between. The CDR3 DNA reads TGTGCCAGCAGCCCGGGGGTGGGAAATGAGCAGTTCTTC. Amino acid sequence: CASSPGVGNEQFF. Using reference TRBV9 and TRBJ2-1 for the parts outside the CDR3, the full variable domain is DSGVTQTPKHLITATGQRVTLRCSPRSGDLSVYWYQQSLDQGLQFLIQYYNGEERAKGNILERFSAQQFPDLHSELNLSSLELGDSALYFCASSPGVGNEQFFGPGTRLTVL.

The chain recombines TRBV15 with TRBJ2-7; 9 bases match TRBD2. Germline V CDR1 and CDR2: LNHNV, YYDKDF (reference sequence). This CDR3 is 16 amino acids long. V shed 1 base, J shed 6 bases, and the junction held 10 bases outside the gene matches. This CDR3 reads CATSRGADSGSGEQYF. For the CDR3, the DNA is TGTGCCACCAGCAGAGGGGCCGATAGCGGGAGTGGCGAGCAGTACTTC.

In DNA, the CDR3 is TGCGCCAGCAGCTTGTGGGGACTCCCGGCGGATACGCAGTATTTT. Translation: CASSLWGLPADTQYF. The chain couples TRBV5-1 to TRBJ2-3, with a tentative D call TRBD2 (6 bases). Trimming removed 1 base from V and 6 bases from J, with 15 bases in between. The CDR3 consists of 15 residues. Germline-derived CDR1 and CDR2 are SGHRS and YFSETQ.